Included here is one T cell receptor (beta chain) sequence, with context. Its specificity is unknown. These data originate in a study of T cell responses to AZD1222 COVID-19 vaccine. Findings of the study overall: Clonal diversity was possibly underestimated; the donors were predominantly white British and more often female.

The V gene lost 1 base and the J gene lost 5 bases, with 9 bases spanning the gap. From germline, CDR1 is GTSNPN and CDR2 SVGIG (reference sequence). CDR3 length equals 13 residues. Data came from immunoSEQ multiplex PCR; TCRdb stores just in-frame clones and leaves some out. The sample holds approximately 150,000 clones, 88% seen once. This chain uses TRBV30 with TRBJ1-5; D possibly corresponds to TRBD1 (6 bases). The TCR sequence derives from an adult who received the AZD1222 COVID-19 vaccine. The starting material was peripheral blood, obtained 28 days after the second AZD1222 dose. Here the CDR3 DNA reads TGTGCCTGGAGTGCGGGGGGCTATCAGCCCCAGCATTTT. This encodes CAWSAGGYQPQHF.